This T cell receptor (beta chain) was profiled in a study of cytomegalovirus exposure and HLA in healthy donors. Study results and limitations: Previous analysis showed most TCR beta V segments were productive about 87% or about 30% of the time. The study assumed roughly uniform donor sequencing depth for presence/absence analyses. With high specificity and sensitivity, the classifier reportedly diagnosed cytomegalovirus status. CMV serostatus alone was available as immune exposure information.

PCR employed 60 Vbeta and 13 Jbeta primers. Sequencing used immunoSEQ multiplex PCR; TCRdb keeps in-frame clones, though not all of them. The sample includes some 90,000 clones, around 70% seen only once; the top ten take roughly 2.6%. Regarding this clone: Its antigen is not known.

The TCR originated in a man aged 45-60 years in good health and CMV-seronegative. Sequencing used PBMCs.

The chain's CDR3 is CASSLAAGQGVDTEAFF. CDR3 coding DNA: TGTGCCAGCAGCTTAGCCGCGGGACAGGGTGTTGACACTGAAGCTTTCTTT. The V and J genes are TRBV11-2 and TRBJ1-1, with 9 bases aligning to TRBD1. Unmatched junction bases numbered 9, after V lost 1 base and J lost 3 bases. CDR1 and CDR2 (germline): SGHAT, FQNNGV. This CDR3 contains 17 residues.